The TCR beta chain under discussion was sequenced for a study of shared clonotypes between healthy human individuals. Study-level findings and limits: It was the non-shared clonotypes that had lower generation probabilities than clonotypes shared by all four donors. Naive subsets typically showed greater estimated richness than memory subsets.

This CDR3 has 15 residues. Germline CDR1 and CDR2: SGHTA and FQGNSA. V was cut by 1 base and J by 0 bases, with 7 bases left in between. Genomic DNA from each subset was divided evenly over several immunoSEQ plates. Clones were sequenced by immunoSEQ multiplex PCR, and TCRdb holds only the in-frame ones, with some missing. The table lists about 1.1 million clones, approximately 80% of them singletons. A remark on this clone: As yet, its antigen is unknown. Other DNA sequences in this specimen translate into the identical CDR3.

The chain is built from TRBV7-2 and TRBJ1-3; D not certain. The sequencing input was memory CD4+ T cells from PBMCs. Indicated subset: CD45RA-negative fraction. The receptor was isolated from a man between 18 and 35 years old in good health. Some clones in this sample may be carry-over from other donors' samples. CDR3 sequence: CASSLGGFSGNTIYF. The CDR3 DNA reads TGTGCCAGCAGCTTAGGAGGGTTCTCTGGAAACACCATATATTTT.